This is a list of T cell receptor beta chains from one sample in a study of blood T cells in healthy people across ages. TCRdb re-called the 5' RACE reads through MiXCR, storing one row per CDR3 protein. The table lists more than 1,400,000 distinct CDR3 sequences, 42% of them singletons. The sample taken for sequencing was blood. The receptors were sampled from a woman in her late teens or twenties in good health. CDR3s include the opening cysteine and the closing phenylalanine or tryptophan. A D gene is named only where the DNA matches it firmly. Some rows have no size entry. The others give once, few or many, or a class for an expanded clone.

size: .; J: TRBJ2-3; V: TRBV2; D: .; CDR3: CASSEASGAGYF; DNA: TGTGCCAGCAGTGAAGCGTCCGGGGCCGGGTATTTT
size: .; J: TRBJ2-3; V: TRBV12-3/TRBV12-4; D: TRBD2; CDR3: CTSRLLAGGTDTQYF; DNA: TGTACCAGCAGGTTACTAGCGGGAGGCACAGATACGCAGTATTTT
size: .; J: TRBJ2-3; V: TRBV6-6; D: .; CDR3: CASRPGGITDTQYF; DNA: TGTGCCAGCAGACCAGGCGGGATCACAGATACGCAGTATTTT
size: .; J: TRBJ2-2; V: TRBV29-1; D: TRBD2; CDR3: CSVGGTSGDLNTGELFF; DNA: TGCAGCGTTGGTGGTACTAGCGGGGACTTGAACACCGGGGAGCTGTTTTTT
size: few; J: TRBJ2-7; V: TRBV27; D: TRBD1; CDR3: CASSLRSRDRALQYF; DNA: TGTGCCAGCAGTTTACGCTCTCGGGACAGGGCCCTGCAGTACTTC
size: .; J: TRBJ2-3; V: TRBV6-6; D: .; CDR3: CASSQQVTDTQYF; DNA: TGTGCCAGCAGTCAACAAGTCACAGATACGCAGTATTTT
size: .; J: TRBJ2-7; V: TRBV7-9; D: TRBD1; CDR3: CASSTTGQGEDEQYF; DNA: TGTGCCAGCAGCACGACAGGGCAGGGAGAGGACGAGCAGTACTTC
size: .; J: TRBJ1-2; V: TRBV29-1; D: .; CDR3: CSVNEQLNGGYTF; DNA: TGCAGCGTTAATGAACAATTGAATGGTGGCTACACCTTC
size: .; J: TRBJ1-6; V: TRBV9; D: .; CDR3: CASSVAGTGVSPLHF; DNA: TGTGCCAGCAGCGTAGCAGGGACGGGAGTTTCACCCCTCCACTTT
size: few; J: TRBJ2-7; V: TRBV27; D: .; CDR3: CASRPGIIYEQYF; DNA: TGTGCCAGCAGGCCTGGGATCATCTACGAGCAGTACTTC
size: few; J: TRBJ2-7; V: TRBV7-9; D: TRBD1; CDR3: CASSPIGQGSYEQYF; DNA: TGTGCCAGCAGCCCGATAGGACAGGGTTCCTACGAGCAGTACTTC
size: few; J: TRBJ1-6; V: TRBV12-3/TRBV12-4; D: .; CDR3: CASSFVPESSYNSPLHF; DNA: TGTGCCAGCAGTTTTGTGCCAGAGAGCTCCTATAATTCACCCCTCCACTTT
size: once; J: TRBJ2-3; V: TRBV5-1; D: TRBD2; CDR3: CASSLGTSGGYDTQYF; DNA: TGCGCCAGCAGCTTGGGGACTAGCGGGGGGTACGATACGCAGTATTTT
size: .; J: TRBJ2-1; V: TRBV2; D: .; CDR3: CASTGEQFF; DNA: TGTGCCAGCACCGGTGAGCAGTTCTTC
size: .; J: TRBJ1-2; V: TRBV27; D: TRBD1; CDR3: CASSLRSIGDRVTSSGYTF; DNA: TGTGCCAGCAGTTTACGGTCAATCGGGGACAGGGTAACTTCGAGTGGCTACACCTTC
size: few; J: TRBJ2-3; V: TRBV27; D: TRBD2; CDR3: CASSLKSPEVAGGLSPSTDTQYF; DNA: TGTGCCAGCAGTTTAAAATCCCCGGAGGTAGCGGGGGGTCTCAGCCCGAGCACAGATACGCAGTATTTT
size: .; J: TRBJ2-7; V: TRBV6-5; D: TRBD2; CDR3: CASSSSTSGRAYEQYF; DNA: TGTGCCAGCAGTTCATCGACTAGCGGGAGGGCCTACGAGCAGTACTTC
size: few; J: TRBJ1-5; V: TRBV2; D: .; CDR3: CASRAAVGNQPQHF; DNA: TGTGCCAGCAGGGCCGCAGTAGGCAATCAGCCCCAGCATTTT
size: .; J: TRBJ2-5; V: TRBV12-3/TRBV12-4; D: .; CDR3: CASSYAGQETQYF; DNA: TGTGCCAGCAGTTATGCGGGGCAAGAGACCCAGTACTTC
size: .; J: TRBJ2-5; V: TRBV7-9; D: TRBD2; CDR3: CATRGGAMETQYF; DNA: TGTGCCACGCGCGGGGGGGCCATGGAGACCCAGTACTTC
size: few; J: TRBJ2-7; V: TRBV20-1; D: TRBD2; CDR3: CSASPPGGYEQYF; DNA: TGCAGTGCTAGTCCCCCGGGGGGATACGAGCAGTACTTC
size: few; J: TRBJ2-2; V: TRBV4-1; D: .; CDR3: CASSQVVNTGELFF; DNA: TGCGCCAGCAGCCAAGTCGTGAACACCGGGGAGCTGTTTTTT
size: .; J: TRBJ1-5; V: TRBV19; D: .; CDR3: CASIPLRGQPQHF; DNA: TGTGCCAGTATCCCGCTGCGGGGTCAGCCCCAGCATTTT